Following are 13 T cell receptor beta chains from one sample sequenced in a study of early T cells in non-severe SARS-CoV-2 infection. MiXCR, run by TCRdb on the 5' RACE reads, gives a single entry per CDR3 protein. This table has about 24,000 distinct CDR3 sequences, 3.5% to 5% appearing once. Sequencing was performed on whole blood. The receptor set was obtained from an adult who was a healthcare worker with PCR-confirmed SARS-CoV-2 infection or an uninfected control (not recorded which).

The table lists this clonotype with many counts. This rearrangement joins TRBV4-3 to TRBJ2-1; unclear D gene. Germline-derived CDR1 and CDR2 are LGHNA and YSLEER. V gave up 0 bases and J gave up 6 bases, with 9 bases separating them. The CDR3 totals 14 residues. The CDR3 DNA sequence: TGCGCCAGCAGCCAAGACGGCCTGTCCAATGAGCAGTTCTTC. This encodes CASSQDGLSNEQFF.

At least ten counts were recorded for this clonotype. The chain has TRBV9 and TRBJ2-3; 10 bases are a match to TRBD2. The CDR3 runs 19 residues. The trim removed 3 bases at V and 4 bases at J, leaving 17 bases unmatched. CDR1 is SGDLS and CDR2 is YYNGEE in the germline V gene. CDR3 nucleotide sequence: TGTGCCAGCAGCGACCCTAGCGGGAGTCCGGGGCCCCCGGCAGATACGCAGTATTTT. Translated, it gives CASSDPSGSPGPPADTQYF.

The sample holds many counts of this clonotype. The chain links TRBV9 to TRBJ1-4, with D possibly matching TRBD1 (5 bases). CDR1 and CDR2 (germline): SGDLS, YYNGEE. This CDR3 is built from 14 residues. V was clipped by 7 bases and J by 4 bases, with 14 bases between them. In DNA form, the CDR3 reads TGTGCCAGCCCCCCGTGGGGACTTAATGAAAAACTGTTTTTT. Protein product: CASPPWGLNEKLFF.

This clonotype has a handful of counts. The V gene is TRBV7-2, the J gene TRBJ1-1, with D possibly TRBD1 on 5 matching bases. The germline gives CDR1 SGHTA, CDR2 FQGNSA. Deletions cut 3 bases from V and 7 bases from J, with 12 bases between. The CDR3 spans 13 residues. For the CDR3, the DNA is TGTGCCAGCAGCTTGTCCGTCGGGGGTGAAGCTTTCTTT. Its translation: CASSLSVGGEAFF.

This clonotype was picked up a small number of times. The CDR3 DNA sequence: TGCAGTGGGCTTAGCGGGGGGATCTACAATGAGCAGTTCTTC. It translates to CSGLSGGIYNEQFF. V is TRBV20-1 and J is TRBJ2-1; 10 bases map to TRBD2. The CDR3 extends over 14 amino acids. Germline CDR1 DFQATT, CDR2 SNEGSKA (reference sequence). With 7 bases clipped from V and 3 bases from J, the junction kept 6 bases outside the gene matches.

The rearrangement uses TRBV7-9 and TRBJ2-7; D uncertain. Germline CDR1 SEHNR, CDR2 FQNEAQ (reference sequence). This CDR3 contains 13 residues. V was clipped by 2 bases and J by 4 bases, with 9 bases between them. This CDR3 is CASSLYDPYEQYF. CDR3 coding DNA: TGTGCCAGCAGCTTATATGACCCGTACGAGCAGTACTTC.

This clonotype was counted ten times or more. The rearrangement uses TRBV20-1 and TRBJ2-5, with 8 bases lining up with TRBD1. J gave up 5 bases and V 3 bases, and 5 bases lay outside the gene matches. The CDR3 consists of 13 residues. Germline V gives CDR1 DFQATT, CDR2 SNEGSKA (reference sequence). The CDR3 sequence is CSARAGGSETQYF. The CDR3 bases are TGCAGTGCTAGGGCAGGGGGCAGTGAGACCCAGTACTTC.

This clonotype was picked up many times. The genes are TRBV7-2 and TRBJ2-5; D is ambiguous. The V and J ends lost 5 bases and 0 bases respectively, with 10 bases between them. The CDR3 consists of 14 residues. Per the germline V gene, CDR1 is SGHTA and CDR2 is FQGNSA. The CDR3 nucleotides read TGTGCCAGCAGCCGGACGGCGTACCAAGAGACCCAGTACTTC. Protein: CASSRTAYQETQYF.

This clonotype was seen more than once but under ten times. The chain employs TRBV20-1 and TRBJ2-6; D could derive from TRBD1 or TRBD2 (5 bases each). V was clipped by 1 base and J by 0 bases, with 16 bases between them. This CDR3 comprises 18 residues. Germline V gene sequence: CDR1 DFQATT, CDR2 SNEGSKA (reference sequence). The CDR3 DNA is TGCAGTGCTAGAGGACTGGGGGTTCACAGCTCTGGGGCCAACGTCCTGACTTTC. It is translated as CSARGLGVHSSGANVLTF.

This clonotype was seen more than once but under ten times. The gene calls are TRBV28 and TRBJ2-5; no clear D. V was pared by 7 bases and J by 2 bases, with 20 bases between. CDR3 length: 16 amino acids. The germline CDR1 and CDR2 sequences are MDHEN and SYDVKM. The chain's CDR3 is CASTLLQGGTQETQYF. The CDR3, as DNA: TGTGCCAGCACCTTACTACAAGGCGGTACTCAAGAGACCCAGTACTTC.

In its sample, this clonotype was seen many times. V gene TRBV29-1 combines with J gene TRBJ2-1; D unresolved. CDR1 is SQVTM and CDR2 is ANQGSEA in the germline V gene. The CDR3 extends over 14 amino acids. The V end was cut by 8 bases, the J end by 5 bases, with 19 bases between. The CDR3 DNA reads TGCAGCAGCGCAGGAGCAATGTCCCACAATGAGCAGTTCTTC. Translating gives CSSAGAMSHNEQFF.

CDR3 in amino acids: CASSSRGTRPDEQYF. The CDR3 coding sequence is TGTGCCAGCAGCTCACGCGGGACCCGCCCAGACGAGCAGTACTTC. The chain recombines TRBV11-1 with TRBJ2-7; a possible D gene is TRBD2 (6 bases). Deletions cut 4 bases from V and 5 bases from J, with 18 bases between. The germline V gene has CDR1 SGHAT and CDR2 FQDESV (reference sequence). The CDR3 extends over 15 amino acids.

Only a few counts were recorded for this clonotype. The rearrangement links TRBV7-2 to TRBJ2-4, with 11 bases identical to TRBD1. The length of the CDR3 is 13 residues. Trimming removed 8 bases from V and 4 bases from J; junction bases left unmatched: 1. Germline CDR1 and CDR2: SGHTA and FQGNSA. The DNA for the CDR3 is TGTGCCAGCGGGGACAGGGGGAAAAACATTCAGTACTTC. Translated, it gives CASGDRGKNIQYF.